The T cell receptor (beta chain) under discussion was sequenced for a study of T-cell memory formation after mild COVID-19. CDR3 length: 12 residues. V shed 0 bases and J 10 bases; nucleotides not matched to a gene: 2. CDR1 is SGHNT and CDR2 is YYREEE in the germline V gene (reference sequence). This clonotype was seen more than once but under ten times. Each CDR3 protein is one row after TCRdb ran MiXCR on the 5' RACE reads. The sample lists approximately 340,000 distinct CDR3 sequences, 15% to 20% occurring once. This TCR came from a man aged 18 to 30 who had mild COVID-19 (a few samples of this study predate the infection). Cell type and time point are not known. The rearrangement uses TRBV5-4 and TRBJ2-3, with 7 bases aligning to TRBD2. The source material was PBMCs or a T cell subset sorted from them (not recorded which). This CDR3 reads CASSLEGGAQYF. CDR3 DNA: TGTGCCAGCAGCTTGGAGGGAGGGGCGCAGTATTTT.